Presented here are 13 T cell receptor beta chains from one specimen sequenced in a study of cytomegalovirus exposure and HLA in healthy donors. Primers: 60 Vbeta forward and 13 Jbeta reverse. Assay used: immunoSEQ multiplex PCR; TCRdb lists only in-frame clones, some missing. The profile shows 95,000 to 110,000 clones, about 85% of them singletons. Material for sequencing was PBMCs. These TCRs come from a young man in good health and CMV-seronegative.

The rearrangement joins TRBV9 to TRBJ2-1; D gene ambiguous. CDR1 and CDR2 (germline): SGDLS, YYNGEE. CDR3 length equals 15 residues. V was cut by 2 bases and J by 3 bases, with 12 bases left in between. This CDR3 reads CASSVSDTIYNEQFF. CDR3 bases: TGTGCCAGCAGCGTCTCTGATACTATCTACAATGAGCAGTTCTTC.

V usage is TRBV7-9 and J usage is TRBJ2-5; 10 nucleotides line up with TRBD2. Germline trimming cut 5 bases from V and 2 bases from J; bases unmatched to any gene: 5. The V gene's germline CDR1 is SEHNR and CDR2 FQNEAQ (reference sequence). The CDR3 consists of 15 residues. Here the CDR3 DNA reads TGTGCCAGCAGCCTACTAGCGGGGTATCAAGAGACCCAGTACTTC. Its protein is CASSLLAGYQETQYF. The whole variable domain, remainder taken from reference TRBV7-9 and TRBJ2-5, is DTGVSQNPRHKITKRGQNVTFRCDPISEHNRLYWYRQTLGQGPEFLTYFQNEAQLEKSRLLSDRFSAERPKGSFSTLEIQRTEQGDSAMYLCASSLLAGYQETQYFGPGTRLLVL.

The rearrangement uses TRBV6-1 and TRBJ2-7, with D possibly being TRBD1 (6 bases). The CDR3 is 15 amino acids. Germline V gene sequence: CDR1 MNHNS, CDR2 SASEGT. Deletions cut 6 bases from V and 0 bases from J, with 15 bases between. The CDR3 protein is CASSHKRTASYEQYF. CDR3 sequence (DNA): TGTGCCAGCAGCCACAAAAGGACAGCCTCCTACGAGCAGTACTTC.

A few counts support this clone. J is TRBJ2-1 and V is TRBV25-1, with no clear D. Trimming cost V 4 bases and J 8 bases, with 9 bases left between them. The CDR3 runs 12 residues. From germline, CDR1 is MGHDK and CDR2 SYGVNS. CDR3 DNA: TGTGCCAGCAGTGGGTCGGTCGATGAGCAGTTCTTC. Translation gives CASSGSVDEQFF.

The count of this clone is one. This chain links TRBV27 with TRBJ2-7; 8 bases fit TRBD1. Germline CDR1 MNHEY, CDR2 SMNVEV (reference sequence). Losses at the gene ends were 6 bases for V and 2 bases for J; bases not matched to a gene: 6. This CDR3 is built from 14 residues. CDR3 in DNA: TGTGCCAGCAGGCGTGACAGGGGACCCTACGAGCAGTACTTC. Translation: CASRRDRGPYEQYF.

The chain is built from TRBV5-6 and TRBJ2-7; no reliable D call. Trimming stripped 0 bases from V and 4 bases from J, with 8 bases between. Germline V gene lookup returns CDR1 SGHDT and CDR2 YYEEEE. This CDR3 comprises 13 residues. In DNA, the CDR3 is TGTGCCAGCAGCTTGGGCGAGATTTACGAGCAGTACTTC. Residues: CASSLGEIYEQYF.

The chain has TRBV11-2 and TRBJ2-5; a weak D match, TRBD1 (5 bases). Trimming left V 1 base short and J 5 bases short, with 11 bases between. Germline V gives CDR1 SGHAT, CDR2 FQNNGV. This CDR3 has 14 amino acids. CDR3 DNA: TGTGCCAGCAGCTTAGGGCCAGGGATGGAGACCCAGTACTTC. It specifies CASSLGPGMETQYF. The full variable domain, rest sourced from reference TRBV11-2 and TRBJ2-5, is EAGVAQSPRYKIIEKRQSVAFWCNPISGHATLYWYQQILGQGPKLLIQFQNNGVVDDSQLPKDRFSAERLKGVDSTLKIQPAKLEDSAVYLCASSLGPGMETQYFGPGTRLLVL.

This chain joins TRBV4-1 and TRBJ1-5; 9 nucleotides align to TRBD1. CDR3 length: 15 residues. The V gene's germline CDR1 is MGHRA and CDR2 YSYEKL. Trimming cost V 1 base and J 10 bases; bases outside gene matches: 8. CDR3 residues: CASSQVGQGGFPQHF. CDR3 nucleotides: TGCGCCAGCAGCCAAGTGGGACAGGGAGGATTTCCCCAGCATTTT.

The CDR3 DNA reads TGCGCCAGCAGCCAAGCAAGGACAGGGACCGATGAGCAGTTCTTC. Protein product: CASSQARTGTDEQFF. The chain uses TRBV4-1 and TRBJ2-1; 8 bases are shared with TRBD1. The germline V gene encodes CDR1 MGHRA and CDR2 YSYEKL. The CDR3 has 15 residues. The V and J ends lost 1 base and 8 bases, in that order; junction bases with no gene match: 7.

The V gene is TRBV7-2, the J gene TRBJ2-4, with 7 bases identical to TRBD2. In germline, CDR1 is SGHTA, CDR2 FQGNSA. CDR3 size: 15 residues. J lost 7 bases, V lost 0 bases, and 6 bases had no gene match. The chain's CDR3 is CASSLAQRGGNIQYF. The CDR3, as DNA: TGTGCCAGCAGCTTAGCACAGCGGGGAGGGAACATTCAGTACTTC.

The V and J genes are TRBV30 and TRBJ1-1; tentative D call: TRBD1 (5 bases). V lost 0 bases and J 0 bases, leaving 5 bases between the germline ends. In germline, CDR1 is GTSNPN, CDR2 SVGIG (reference sequence). This CDR3 region has 13 residues. CDR3 sequence: CAWSVQVNTEAFF. CDR3 DNA sequence: TGTGCCTGGAGTGTACAGGTGAACACTGAAGCTTTCTTT.

The sample holds a few counts of this clone. The rearrangement joins TRBV6-1 to TRBJ1-1; 8 positions match TRBD1. The CDR3 consists of 15 residues. V shed 3 bases, J shed 11 bases, and the junction held 14 bases outside the gene matches. Germline V CDR1 and CDR2: MNHNS, SASEGT. This chain's CDR3 is CASSDRQGAPKRAFF. The CDR3 region has the DNA TGTGCCAGCAGTGATAGGCAGGGGGCACCAAAAAGGGCTTTCTTT.

The chain carries TRBV16 and TRBJ1-1; 7 bases are shared with TRBD1. The CDR3 runs 13 residues. Per the germline V gene, CDR1 is KGHSY and CDR2 is FQNENV. The V and J ends lost 5 bases and 8 bases, in that order; junction bases with no gene match: 8. CDR3 loop: CASSSRQGFEAFF. CDR3 DNA: TGTGCCAGCAGCTCTCGACAGGGATTCGAAGCTTTCTTT.